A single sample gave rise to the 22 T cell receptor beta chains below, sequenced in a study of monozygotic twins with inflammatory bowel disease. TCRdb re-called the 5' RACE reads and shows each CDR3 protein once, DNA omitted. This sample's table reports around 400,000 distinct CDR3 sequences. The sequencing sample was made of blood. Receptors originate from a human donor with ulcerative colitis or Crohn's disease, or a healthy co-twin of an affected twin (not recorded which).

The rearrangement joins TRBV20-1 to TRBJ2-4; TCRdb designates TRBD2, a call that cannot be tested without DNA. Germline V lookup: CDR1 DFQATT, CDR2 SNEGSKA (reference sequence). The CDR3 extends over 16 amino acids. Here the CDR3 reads CSASLGGSVAKNIQYF.

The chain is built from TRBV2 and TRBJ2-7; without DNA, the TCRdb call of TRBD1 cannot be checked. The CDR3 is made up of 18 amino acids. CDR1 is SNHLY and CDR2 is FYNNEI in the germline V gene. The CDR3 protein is CASSGRFRTGGAFDEQYF.

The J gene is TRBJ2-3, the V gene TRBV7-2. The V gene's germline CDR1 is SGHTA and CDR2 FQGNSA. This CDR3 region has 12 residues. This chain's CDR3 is CASSLVANTQYF.

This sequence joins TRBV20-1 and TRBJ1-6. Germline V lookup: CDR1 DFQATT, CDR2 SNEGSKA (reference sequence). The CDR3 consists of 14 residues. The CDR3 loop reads CSARGTLGDSPLHF.

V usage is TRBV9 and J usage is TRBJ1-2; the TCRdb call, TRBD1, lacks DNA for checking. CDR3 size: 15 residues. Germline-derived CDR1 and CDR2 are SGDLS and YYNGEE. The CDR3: CASSVITGGNYGYTF. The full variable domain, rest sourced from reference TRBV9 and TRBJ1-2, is DSGVTQTPKHLITATGQRVTLRCSPRSGDLSVYWYQQSLDQGLQFLIQYYNGEERAKGNILERFSAQQFPDLHSELNLSSLELGDSALYFCASSVITGGNYGYTFGSGTRLTVV.

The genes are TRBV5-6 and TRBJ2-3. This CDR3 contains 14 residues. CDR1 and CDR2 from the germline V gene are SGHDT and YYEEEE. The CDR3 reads CASSLVARTDTQYF.

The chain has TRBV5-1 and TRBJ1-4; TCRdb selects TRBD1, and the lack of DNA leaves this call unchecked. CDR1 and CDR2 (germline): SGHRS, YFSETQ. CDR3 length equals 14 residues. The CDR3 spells CASSPGTVNEKLFF.

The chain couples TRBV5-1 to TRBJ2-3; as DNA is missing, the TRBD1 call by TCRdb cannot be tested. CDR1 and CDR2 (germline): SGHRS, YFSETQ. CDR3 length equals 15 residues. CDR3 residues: CASSYAPSSTDTQYF.

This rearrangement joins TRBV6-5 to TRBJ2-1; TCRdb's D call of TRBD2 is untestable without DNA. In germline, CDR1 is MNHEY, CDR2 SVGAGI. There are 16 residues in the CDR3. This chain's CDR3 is CASSYSQRGGQNEQFF.

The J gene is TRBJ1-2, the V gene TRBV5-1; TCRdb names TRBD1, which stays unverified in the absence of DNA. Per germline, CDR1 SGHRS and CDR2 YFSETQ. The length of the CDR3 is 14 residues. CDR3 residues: CASSQQGSNYGYTF.

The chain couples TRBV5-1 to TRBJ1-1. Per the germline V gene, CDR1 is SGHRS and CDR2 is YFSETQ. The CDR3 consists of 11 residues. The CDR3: CASSLDSEAFF.

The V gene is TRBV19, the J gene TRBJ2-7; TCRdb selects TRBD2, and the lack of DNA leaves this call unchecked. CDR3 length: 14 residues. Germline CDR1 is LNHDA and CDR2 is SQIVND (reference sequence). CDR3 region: CASSSGTSGLKQYF.

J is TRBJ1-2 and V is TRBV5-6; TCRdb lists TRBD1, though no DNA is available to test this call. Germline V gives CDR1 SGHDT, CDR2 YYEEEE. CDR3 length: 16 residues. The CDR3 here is CASSLRNRGTGPGYTF.

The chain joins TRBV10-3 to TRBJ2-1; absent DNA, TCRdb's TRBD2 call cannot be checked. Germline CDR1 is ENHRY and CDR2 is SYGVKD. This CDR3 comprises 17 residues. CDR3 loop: CAISEISGTSGRNEQFF.

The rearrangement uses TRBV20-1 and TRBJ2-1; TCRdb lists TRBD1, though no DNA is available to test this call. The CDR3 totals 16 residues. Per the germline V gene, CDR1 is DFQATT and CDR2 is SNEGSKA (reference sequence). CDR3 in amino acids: CSAQEPGRNQVNEQFF.

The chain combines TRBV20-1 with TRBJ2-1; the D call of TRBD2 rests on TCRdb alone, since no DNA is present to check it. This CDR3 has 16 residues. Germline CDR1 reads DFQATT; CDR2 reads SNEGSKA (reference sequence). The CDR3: CSARDREGFSYNEQFF.

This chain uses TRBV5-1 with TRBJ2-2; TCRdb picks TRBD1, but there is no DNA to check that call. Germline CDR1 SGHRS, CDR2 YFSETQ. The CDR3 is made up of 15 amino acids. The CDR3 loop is CASGMGARNTGELFF.

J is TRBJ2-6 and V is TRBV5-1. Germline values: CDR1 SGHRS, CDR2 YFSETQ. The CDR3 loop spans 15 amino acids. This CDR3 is CASSPQGAGANVLTF. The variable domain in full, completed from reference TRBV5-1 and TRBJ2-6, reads KAGVTQTPRYLIKTRGQQVTLSCSPISGHRSVSWYQQTPGQGLQFLFEYFSETQRNKGNFPGRFSGRQFSNSRSEMNVSTLELGDSALYLCASSPQGAGANVLTFGAGSRLTVL.

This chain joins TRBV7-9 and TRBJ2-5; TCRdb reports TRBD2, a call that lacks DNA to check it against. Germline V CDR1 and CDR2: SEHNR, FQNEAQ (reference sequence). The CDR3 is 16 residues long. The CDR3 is CASSPAILAGGRTQYF. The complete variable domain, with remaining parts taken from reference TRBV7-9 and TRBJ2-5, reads DTGVSQNPRHKITKRGQNVTFRCDPISEHNRLYWYRQTLGQGPEFLTYFQNEAQLEKSRLLSDRFSAERPKGSFSTLEIQRTEQGDSAMYLCASSPAILAGGRTQYFGPGTRLLVL.

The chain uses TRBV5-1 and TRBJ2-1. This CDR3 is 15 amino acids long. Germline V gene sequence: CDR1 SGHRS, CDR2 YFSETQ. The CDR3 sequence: CASSLLQGAYNEQFF.

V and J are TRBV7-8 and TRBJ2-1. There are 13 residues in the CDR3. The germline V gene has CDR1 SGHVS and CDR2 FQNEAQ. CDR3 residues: CASSLSSNNEQFF.

The CDR3: CASSLGRSLPYEQYF. The chain joins TRBV5-1 to TRBJ2-7. CDR1 is SGHRS, CDR2 YFSETQ, per germline. CDR3 length equals 15 residues.